Below are 17 T cell receptor beta chains sequenced from a single sample in a study of spatial heterogeneity in lung cancer. TCRdb used MiXCR to reprocess the 5' RACE reads, holding one entry per CDR3 protein. Seen here are about 52,000 distinct CDR3 sequences, roughly 7% observed once, and the top ten hold approximately 2.6%. Time point defined: sample taken at primary tumor resection. Without sorting, whole RNA was sequenced from tumor, nontumor lung or frozen PBMC. The material sequenced was PBMCs, taken at surgery. These receptors all come from a female donor with early-stage non-small cell lung cancer.

This clonotype was seen ten or more times. V is TRBV28 and J is TRBJ1-3; D not resolved. Germline loops: CDR1 MDHEN, CDR2 SYDVKM. The CDR3 consists of 14 residues. V was cut by 7 bases and J by 7 bases, with 17 bases left in between. DNA of the CDR3: TGTGCCAGCATGCCCGCCACTGTCAAGAACACCATATATTTT. Its protein is CASMPATVKNTIYF.

There are many counts of this clonotype. The chain joins TRBV3-1 to TRBJ2-3, with D tentatively TRBD2 (5 bases). CDR1 LGHDT and CDR2 YNNKEL come from the germline V gene (reference sequence). This CDR3 region has 15 residues. V was shortened by 1 base and J by 3 bases, with 11 bases between the two germline ends. CDR3 amino acids: CASSQVGRATDTQYF. The CDR3 DNA is TGTGCCAGCAGCCAAGTTGGGCGGGCAACAGATACGCAGTATTTT.

This clonotype was recorded at least ten times. The J gene is TRBJ2-7, the V gene TRBV13; D is unclear. V lost 0 bases, J lost 4 bases, and 13 bases lay in between. Germline CDR1 is PRHDT and CDR2 is FYEKMQ (reference sequence). The CDR3 runs to 15 residues. The CDR3 region has the DNA TGTGCCAGCAGCTTAGGCCTGGTCCGTTTTTACGAGCAGTACTTC. Its protein is CASSLGLVRFYEQYF.

The sample holds many counts of this clonotype. The chain is built from TRBV5-4 and TRBJ2-3, with D uncertain. The CDR3 has 16 residues. The V end lost 4 bases, the J end lost 6 bases, and 21 bases lay between the germline ends. From germline, CDR1 is SGHNT and CDR2 YYREEE (reference sequence). CDR3 nucleotides: TGTGCCAGCAGCAAAAGTGTGATGACCCGTGCGGATACGCAGTATTTT. Encoded protein: CASSKSVMTRADTQYF.

This clonotype has a count of ten or more. One end of the junction fails to match germline, which may point to a read error. This chain links TRBV7-7 with TRBJ2-5; D is possibly TRBD1 (6 bases). This CDR3 region has 12 residues. Germline CDR1 is SSHAT and CDR2 is FNYEAQ (reference sequence). The CDR3 DNA is TGTGCTAGCAGGGGCGAGGGAGAGACCCAGTACTTC. Protein sequence: CASRGEGETQYF.

This clonotype was counted ten times or more. V and J are TRBV28 and TRBJ1-1, with D possibly being TRBD1 (5 bases). Trimming stripped 6 bases from V and 4 bases from J, with 18 bases between. This CDR3 comprises 15 residues. CDR1 and CDR2 (germline): MDHEN, SYDVKM. The CDR3 loop is CASSRMGQKGTEAFF. The CDR3 DNA is TGTGCCAGCAGCCGAATGGGGCAGAAAGGCACTGAAGCTTTCTTT.

The table lists this clonotype with many counts. The chain employs TRBV4-1 and TRBJ1-2; tentative D call: TRBD1 (6 bases). There are 14 residues in the CDR3. V was shortened by 5 bases and J by 4 bases, with 14 bases between the two germline ends. CDR1 and CDR2 (germline): MGHRA, YSYEKL. The DNA of the CDR3 is TGCGCCAGCAGCGCTCAGCCCAGGGGCTATGGCTACACCTTC. This gives the protein CASSAQPRGYGYTF.

This clonotype was seen many times. V gene TRBV5-1 combines with J gene TRBJ2-2; D not certain. CDR3 size: 13 residues. The V end was cut by 1 base, the J end by 5 bases, with 6 bases between. In germline, CDR1 is SGHRS, CDR2 YFSETQ. The CDR3 DNA follows: TGCGCCAGCAGCTTGACCGGGACCGGGGAGCTGTTTTTT. Protein sequence: CASSLTGTGELFF.

This clonotype was seen at least ten times. The chain has TRBV11-2 and TRBJ2-3; the D gene is possibly TRBD1 (5 bases). The CDR3 loop spans 16 amino acids. The germline gives CDR1 SGHAT, CDR2 FQNNGV. Trimming stripped 3 bases from V and 6 bases from J, with 19 bases between. In DNA, the CDR3 is TGTGCCAGCAGCTTCTCGACAGAGTTGCTTTTGGATACGCAGTATTTT. Encoded protein: CASSFSTELLLDTQYF.

This clonotype was recorded at least ten times. The rearrangement uses TRBV15 and TRBJ2-7, with no clear D. Per the germline V gene, CDR1 is LNHNV and CDR2 is YYDKDF (reference sequence). V was trimmed by 3 bases and J by 4 bases, leaving 4 bases between them. The CDR3 spans 11 residues. The CDR3 bases are TGTGCCACCAGCAGGGGTTACGAGCAGTACTTC. This gives the protein CATSRGYEQYF.

This clonotype has ten or more counts. The chain recombines TRBV7-8 with TRBJ2-2; 8 positions match TRBD2. Germline assignment: CDR1 SGHVS and CDR2 FQNEAQ. This CDR3 spans 17 amino acids. The J segment lost 4 bases and the V segment lost 1 base, leaving 8 bases of the junction unmatched. Here the CDR3 reads CASSLGLTGGLTGELFF. In DNA, the CDR3 is TGTGCCAGCAGCTTAGGTTTAACGGGGGGGCTCACCGGGGAGCTGTTTTTT.

This clonotype was seen at least ten times. The V and J genes are TRBV24-1 and TRBJ1-4; D gene ambiguous. Trimming shortened V by 5 bases and J by 4 bases, and 10 bases separated the two germline ends. CDR3 length: 14 residues. Germline values: CDR1 KGHDR, CDR2 SFDVKD. CDR3 in amino acids: CATSAGGINEKLFF. For the CDR3, the DNA is TGTGCCACCAGTGCGGGTGGAATTAATGAAAAACTGTTTTTT.

The chain couples TRBV4-2 to TRBJ2-7; D may be TRBD2 (6 bases). There are 12 residues in the CDR3. Germline V gene data show CDR1 as LGHNA and CDR2 as YNFKEQ. Trimming took off 8 bases at V and 1 base at J, with 9 bases between the two ends. CDR3: CASSGESYEQYF. The CDR3 nucleotides are TGTGCCAGCTCGGGGGAATCCTACGAGCAGTACTTC.

This clonotype has at least ten counts. The chain's CDR3 is CASSRDSGQFF. Written as DNA, the CDR3 is TGTGCCAGCAGTCGGGACAGCGGGCAGTTCTTC. The rearrangement links TRBV12-3 or TRBV12-4 to TRBJ2-1; 7 bases fit TRBD1. Trimming took 5 bases from V and 12 from J; bases not matched to a gene: 4. The CDR3 consists of 11 residues.

This clonotype has at least ten counts. The CDR3 loop reads CASSLATASSTDTQYF. The CDR3 DNA is TGTGCCAGCAGCCTCGCAACAGCTTCTAGCACAGATACGCAGTATTTT. This sequence joins TRBV3-1 and TRBJ2-3; no reliable D call. Trimming took off 4 bases at V and 0 bases at J, with 14 bases between the two ends. The CDR3 is 16 amino acids. CDR1 is LGHDT and CDR2 is YNNKEL in the germline V gene (reference sequence).

The rearrangement uses TRBV6-5 and TRBJ2-3, with 12 bases lining up with TRBD2. Germline V gene data show CDR1 as MNHEY and CDR2 as SVGAGI. The CDR3 sequence is 14 residues long. V trimming: 4 bases; J trimming: 6 bases; junction bases outside the gene matches: 2. The CDR3 protein is CASSLLAGGDTQYF. The CDR3 coding sequence is TGTGCCAGCAGTTTGCTAGCGGGGGGGGATACGCAGTATTTT.

The sample holds a few counts of this clonotype. The genes are TRBV20-1 and TRBJ1-6, with TRBD1 matching 7 bases. The germline V gene encodes CDR1 DFQATT and CDR2 SNEGSKA (reference sequence). The V and J ends lost 6 bases and 9 bases, in that order; junction bases with no gene match: 11. This CDR3 is 14 amino acids long. DNA of the CDR3: TGCAGTGCAATGTGGACAGGACGGGGTTCACCCCTCCACTTT. This codes for CSAMWTGRGSPLHF.